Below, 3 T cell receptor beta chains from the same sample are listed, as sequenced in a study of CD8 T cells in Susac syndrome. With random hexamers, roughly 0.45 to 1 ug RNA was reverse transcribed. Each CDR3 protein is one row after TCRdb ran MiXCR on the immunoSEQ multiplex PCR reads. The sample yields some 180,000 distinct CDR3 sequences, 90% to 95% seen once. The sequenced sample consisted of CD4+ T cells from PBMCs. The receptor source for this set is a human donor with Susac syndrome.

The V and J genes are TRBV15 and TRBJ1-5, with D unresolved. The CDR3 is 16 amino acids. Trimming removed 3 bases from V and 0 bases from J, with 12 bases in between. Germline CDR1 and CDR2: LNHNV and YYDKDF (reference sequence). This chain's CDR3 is CATSRETSHSNQPQHF. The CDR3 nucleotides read TGTGCCACCAGCAGGGAAACATCACATAGCAATCAGCCCCAGCATTTT. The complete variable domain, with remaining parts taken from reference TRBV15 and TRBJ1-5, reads DAMVIQNPRYQVTQFGKPVTLSCSQTLNHNVMYWYQQKSSQAPKLLFHYYDKDFNNEADTPDNFQSRRPNTSFCFLDIRSPGLGDTAMYLCATSRETSHSNQPQHFGDGTRLSIL.

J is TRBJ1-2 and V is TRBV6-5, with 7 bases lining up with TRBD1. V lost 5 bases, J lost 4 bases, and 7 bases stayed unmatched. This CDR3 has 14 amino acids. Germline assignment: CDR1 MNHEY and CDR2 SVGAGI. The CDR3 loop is CASSVQQGPYGYTF. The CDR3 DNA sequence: TGTGCCAGCAGTGTACAACAGGGGCCCTATGGCTACACCTTC.

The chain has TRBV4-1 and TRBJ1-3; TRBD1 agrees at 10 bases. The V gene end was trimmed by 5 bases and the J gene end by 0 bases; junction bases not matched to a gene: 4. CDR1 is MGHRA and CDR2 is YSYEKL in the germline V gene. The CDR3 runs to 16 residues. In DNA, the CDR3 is TGCGCCAGCAGCAAAGGGGACAGGGGCTCTGGAAACACCATATATTTT. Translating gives CASSKGDRGSGNTIYF.